Listed here is a single T cell receptor (beta chain). The data stem from a study of blood T cell repertoires in COVID-19. Authors' data handling: Reference gene primer amplification gave nucleated cell count estimates. Some clones are missing from TCRdb's copy, which holds only in-frame ones; the method was immunoSEQ multiplex PCR. From that table come the V and J calls and clone size; the DNA was used to work out D and trimming. The table shows 190,000 or so clones, with roughly 77% occurring only once. What was sequenced was peripheral blood. This receptor was obtained from a woman aged 80 or older with COVID-19, enrolled during active disease.

CDR3: CASSWTGSYEQYF. The CDR3 nucleotides are TGTGCCAGCAGTTGGACAGGGAGCTACGAGCAGTACTTC. The chain has TRBV12-3 or TRBV12-4 and TRBJ2-7; 8 positions agree with TRBD1. Losses at the gene ends were 4 bases for V and 3 bases for J; bases not matched to a gene: 2. CDR3 length: 13 residues.